The present T cell receptor beta chain was sequenced within a study of blood T cell repertoires in COVID-19. Losses at the gene ends were 6 bases for V and 8 bases for J; bases not matched to a gene: 4. This CDR3 contains 13 residues. Germline V CDR1 and CDR2: KGHSY, FQNENV. Sequencing was performed with immunoSEQ multiplex PCR; in TCRdb, only in-frame clones are kept and a portion is missing. This table holds 120,000 or so clones, roughly nine tenths found once. Sequencing was done on a sample of peripheral blood. This TCR came from a human donor in a cohort sampled during active COVID-19. The chain employs TRBV16 and TRBJ1-6, with 7 nucleotides matching TRBD1. This CDR3 reads CASRGQDHSPLHF. In DNA form, the CDR3 reads TGTGCCAGCAGAGGACAGGACCATTCACCCCTCCACTTT.